This TCR beta chain was identified in a study of blood T cell repertoires in COVID-19. Methods used by the authors: Scientists estimated how many nucleated cells there were by amplifying reference gene primers. TCRdb's copy holds only in-frame clones and misses some; the assay was immunoSEQ multiplex PCR. Clone size and V and J calls were adopted from that table, with D and trimming inferred from the DNA. This table has about 200,000 clones, more than 70% appearing once. The sequence was collected from a man aged 18 to 35 with active or convalescent COVID-19. Material: peripheral blood.

In DNA, the CDR3 is TGTGCCAGCAGACCGGGACTAGCGGGAGAGACCCAGTACTTC. Protein sequence: CASRPGLAGETQYF. V gene TRBV2 combines with J gene TRBJ2-5, with TRBD2 matching 12 bases. The trim removed 6 bases at V and 4 bases at J, leaving 3 bases unmatched. The germline CDR1 and CDR2 sequences are SNHLY and FYNNEI. The CDR3 consists of 14 residues.